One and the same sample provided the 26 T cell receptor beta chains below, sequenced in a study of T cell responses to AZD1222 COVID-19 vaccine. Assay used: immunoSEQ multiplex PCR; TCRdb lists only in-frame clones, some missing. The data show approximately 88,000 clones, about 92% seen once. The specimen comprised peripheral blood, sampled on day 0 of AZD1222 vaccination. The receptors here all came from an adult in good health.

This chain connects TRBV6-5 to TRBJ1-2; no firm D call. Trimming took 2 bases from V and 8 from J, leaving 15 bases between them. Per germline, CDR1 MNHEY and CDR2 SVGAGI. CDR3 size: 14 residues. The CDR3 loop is CASSYNVAGWGYTF. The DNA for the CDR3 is TGTGCCAGCAGTTACAACGTGGCCGGGTGGGGCTACACCTTC.

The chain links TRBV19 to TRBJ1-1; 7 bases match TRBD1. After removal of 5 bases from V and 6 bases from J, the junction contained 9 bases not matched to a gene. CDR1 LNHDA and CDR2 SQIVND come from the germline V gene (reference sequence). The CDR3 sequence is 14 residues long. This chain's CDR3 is CASSVTGAGAEAFF. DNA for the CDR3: TGTGCCAGTAGTGTCACAGGGGCAGGCGCTGAAGCTTTCTTT.

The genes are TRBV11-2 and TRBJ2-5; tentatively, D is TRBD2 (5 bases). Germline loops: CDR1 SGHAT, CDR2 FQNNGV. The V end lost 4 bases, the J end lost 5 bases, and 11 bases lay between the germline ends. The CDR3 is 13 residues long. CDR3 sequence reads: CASSYMRRETQYF. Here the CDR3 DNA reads TGTGCCAGCAGCTATATGAGGAGGGAGACCCAGTACTTC.

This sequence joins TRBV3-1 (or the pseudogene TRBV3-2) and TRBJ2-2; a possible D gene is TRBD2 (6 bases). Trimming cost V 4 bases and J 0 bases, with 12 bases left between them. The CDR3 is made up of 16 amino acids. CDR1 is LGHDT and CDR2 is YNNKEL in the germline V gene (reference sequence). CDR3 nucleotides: TGTGCCAGCAGCCCCCGGGACTGCTCGAACACCGGGGAGCTGTTTTTT. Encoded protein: CASSPRDCSNTGELFF.

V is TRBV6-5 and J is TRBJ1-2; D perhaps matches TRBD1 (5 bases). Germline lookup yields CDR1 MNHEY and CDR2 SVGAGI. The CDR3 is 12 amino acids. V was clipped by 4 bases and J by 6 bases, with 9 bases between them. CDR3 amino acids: CASSSGLDGYTF. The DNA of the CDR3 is TGTGCCAGCAGTTCAGGGTTGGATGGCTACACCTTC.

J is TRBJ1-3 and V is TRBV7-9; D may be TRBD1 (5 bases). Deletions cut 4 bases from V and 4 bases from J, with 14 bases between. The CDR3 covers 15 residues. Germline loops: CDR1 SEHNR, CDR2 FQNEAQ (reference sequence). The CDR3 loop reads CASSSPGTGGNTIYF. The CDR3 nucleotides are TGTGCCAGCAGCTCCCCCGGGACCGGGGGAAACACCATATATTTT.

The CDR3 is CASSLGQNNEQFF. DNA for the CDR3: TGTGCCAGCAGCTTAGGGCAGAACAATGAGCAGTTCTTC. The chain uses TRBV7-2 and TRBJ2-1; D unresolved. CDR3 size: 13 residues. The germline V gene has CDR1 SGHTA and CDR2 FQGNSA. The V end lost 1 base, the J end lost 5 bases, and 6 bases lay between the germline ends.

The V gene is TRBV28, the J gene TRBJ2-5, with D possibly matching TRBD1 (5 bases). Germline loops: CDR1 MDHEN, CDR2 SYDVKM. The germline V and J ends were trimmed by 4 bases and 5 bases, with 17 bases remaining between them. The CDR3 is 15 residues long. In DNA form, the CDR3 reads TGTGCCAGCAGTTCTCCAGGGAAAGAAGGGGAGACCCAGTACTTC. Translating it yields CASSSPGKEGETQYF. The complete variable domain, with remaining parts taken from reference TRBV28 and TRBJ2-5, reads DVKVTQSSRYLVKRTGEKVFLECVQDMDHENMFWYRQDPGLGLRLIYFSYDVKMKEKGDIPEGYSVSREKKERFSLILESASTNQTSMYLCASSSPGKEGETQYFGPGTRLLVL.

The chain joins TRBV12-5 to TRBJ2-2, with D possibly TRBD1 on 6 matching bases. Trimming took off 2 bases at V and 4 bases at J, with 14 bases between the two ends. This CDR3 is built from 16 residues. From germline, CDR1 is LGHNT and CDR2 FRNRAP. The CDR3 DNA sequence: TGTGCTAGTGGTTTGATACAGGGTGGCGGCACCGGGGAGCTGTTTTTT. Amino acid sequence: CASGLIQGGGTGELFF.

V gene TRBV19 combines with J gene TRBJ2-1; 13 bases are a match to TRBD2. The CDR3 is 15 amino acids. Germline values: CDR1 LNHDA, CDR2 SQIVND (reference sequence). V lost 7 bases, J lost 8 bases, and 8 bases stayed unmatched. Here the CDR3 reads CASTPLAGGPYEQFF. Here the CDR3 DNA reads TGTGCCAGTACCCCACTAGCGGGAGGGCCCTATGAGCAGTTCTTC.

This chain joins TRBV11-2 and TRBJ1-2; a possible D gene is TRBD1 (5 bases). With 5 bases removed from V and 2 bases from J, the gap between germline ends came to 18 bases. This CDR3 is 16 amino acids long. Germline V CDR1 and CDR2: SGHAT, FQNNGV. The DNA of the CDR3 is TGTGCCAGCAGCCCCCCCCGAAGGGACGCGAACTATGGCTACACCTTC. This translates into CASSPPRRDANYGYTF.

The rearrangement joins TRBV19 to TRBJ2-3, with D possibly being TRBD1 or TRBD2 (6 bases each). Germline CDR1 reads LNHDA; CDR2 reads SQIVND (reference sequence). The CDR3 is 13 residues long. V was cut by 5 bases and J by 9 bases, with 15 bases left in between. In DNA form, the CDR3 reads TGTGCCAGTAGTCTCCCCCAAGGGGGGACGCAGTATTTT. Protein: CASSLPQGGTQYF.

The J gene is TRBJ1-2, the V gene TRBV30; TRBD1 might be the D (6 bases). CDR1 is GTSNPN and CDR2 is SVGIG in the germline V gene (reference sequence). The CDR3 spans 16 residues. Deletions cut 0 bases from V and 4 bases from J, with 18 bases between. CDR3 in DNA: TGTGCCTGGAGTGTACGGGAAGGGGGGTTTGGCTATGGCTACACCTTC. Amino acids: CAWSVREGGFGYGYTF.

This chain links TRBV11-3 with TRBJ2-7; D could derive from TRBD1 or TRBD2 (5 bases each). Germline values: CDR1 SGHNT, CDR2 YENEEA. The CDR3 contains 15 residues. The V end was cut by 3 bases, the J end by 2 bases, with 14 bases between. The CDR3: CASSLGRDGTYEQYF. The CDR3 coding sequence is TGTGCCAGCAGCTTGGGCCGGGACGGCACCTACGAGCAGTACTTC.

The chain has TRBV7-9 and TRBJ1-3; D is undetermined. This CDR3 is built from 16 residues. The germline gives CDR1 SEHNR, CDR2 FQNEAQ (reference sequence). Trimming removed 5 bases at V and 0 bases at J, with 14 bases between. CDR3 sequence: CASSPPDFISGNTIYF. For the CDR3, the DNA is TGTGCCAGCAGCCCCCCTGACTTTATCTCTGGAAACACCATATATTTT.

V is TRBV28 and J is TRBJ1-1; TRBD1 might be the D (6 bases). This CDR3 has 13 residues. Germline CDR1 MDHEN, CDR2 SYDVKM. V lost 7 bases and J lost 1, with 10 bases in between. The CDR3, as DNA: TGTGCCAGCACATACAGGGAGAACACTGAAGCTTTCTTT. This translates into CASTYRENTEAFF.

Written as DNA, the CDR3 is TGTGCCAGCAGTATCGAAAGGAGCTCCTACAATGAGCAGTTCTTC. Translated: CASSIERSSYNEQFF. This chain connects TRBV6-2 or TRBV6-3 to TRBJ2-1; the D is unclear. The CDR3 covers 15 residues. V shed 5 bases and J shed 0 bases, with 11 bases lying between them. Germline V CDR1 and CDR2: MNHEY, SVGEGT.

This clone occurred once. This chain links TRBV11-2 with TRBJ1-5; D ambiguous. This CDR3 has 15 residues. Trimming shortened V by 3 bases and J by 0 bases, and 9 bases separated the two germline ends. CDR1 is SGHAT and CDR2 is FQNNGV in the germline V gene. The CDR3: CASSFNRDSNQPQHF. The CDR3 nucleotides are TGTGCCAGCAGCTTTAACAGAGATAGCAATCAGCCCCAGCATTTT.

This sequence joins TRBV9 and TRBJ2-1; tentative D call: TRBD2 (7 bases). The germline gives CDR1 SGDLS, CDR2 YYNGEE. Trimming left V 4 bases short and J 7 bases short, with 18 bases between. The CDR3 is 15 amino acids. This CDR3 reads CASSPQGPAGNEQFF. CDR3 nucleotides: TGTGCCAGCAGCCCACAGGGTCCAGCGGGGAATGAGCAGTTCTTC.

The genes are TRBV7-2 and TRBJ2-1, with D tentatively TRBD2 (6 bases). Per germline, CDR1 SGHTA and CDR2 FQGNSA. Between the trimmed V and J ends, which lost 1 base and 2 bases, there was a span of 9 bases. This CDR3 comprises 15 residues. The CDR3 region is CASSLDGGAYNEQFF. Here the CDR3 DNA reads TGTGCCAGCAGCTTAGATGGCGGGGCCTACAATGAGCAGTTCTTC. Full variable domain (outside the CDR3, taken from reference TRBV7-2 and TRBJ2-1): GAGVSQSPSNKVTEKGKDVELRCDPISGHTALYWYRQSLGQGLEFLIYFQGNSAPDKSGLPSDRFSAERTGGSVSTLTIQRTQQEDSAVYLCASSLDGGAYNEQFFGPGTRLTVL.

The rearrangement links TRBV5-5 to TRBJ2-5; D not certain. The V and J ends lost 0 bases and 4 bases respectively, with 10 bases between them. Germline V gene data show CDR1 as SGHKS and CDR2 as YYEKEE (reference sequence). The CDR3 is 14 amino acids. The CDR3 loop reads CASSLGPSGETQYF. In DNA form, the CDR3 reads TGTGCCAGCAGCTTGGGTCCTTCGGGAGAGACCCAGTACTTC.

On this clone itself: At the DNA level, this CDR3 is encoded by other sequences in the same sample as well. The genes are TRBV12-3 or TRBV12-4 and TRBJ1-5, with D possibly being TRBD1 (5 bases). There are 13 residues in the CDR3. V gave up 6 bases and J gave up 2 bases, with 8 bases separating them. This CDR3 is CASRGTGNQPQHF. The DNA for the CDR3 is TGTGCCAGCAGGGGGACGGGCAATCAGCCCCAGCATTTT.

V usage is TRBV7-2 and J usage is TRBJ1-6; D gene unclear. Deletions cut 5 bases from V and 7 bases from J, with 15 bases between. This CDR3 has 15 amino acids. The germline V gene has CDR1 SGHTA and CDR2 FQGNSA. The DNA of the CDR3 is TGTGCCAGCAGCACAAGGACCGCTACCAATTCACCCCTCCACTTT. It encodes CASSTRTATNSPLHF.

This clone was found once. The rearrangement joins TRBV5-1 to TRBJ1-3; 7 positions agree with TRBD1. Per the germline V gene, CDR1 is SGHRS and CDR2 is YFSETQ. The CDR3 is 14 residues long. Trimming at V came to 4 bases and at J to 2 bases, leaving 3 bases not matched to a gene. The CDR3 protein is CASSRDSAGNTIYF. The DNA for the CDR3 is TGCGCCAGCAGCAGGGACAGTGCTGGAAACACCATATATTTT.

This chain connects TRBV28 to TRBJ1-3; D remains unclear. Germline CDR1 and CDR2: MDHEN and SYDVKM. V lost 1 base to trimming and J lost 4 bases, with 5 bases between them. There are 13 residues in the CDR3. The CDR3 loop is CASSLFGGNTIYF. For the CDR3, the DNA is TGTGCCAGCAGTTTATTCGGGGGAAACACCATATATTTT.

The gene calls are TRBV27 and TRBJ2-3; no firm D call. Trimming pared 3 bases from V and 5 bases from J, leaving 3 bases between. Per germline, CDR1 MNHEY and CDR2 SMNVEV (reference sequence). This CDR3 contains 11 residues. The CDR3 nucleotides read TGTGCCAGCAGTTTCCGAGATACGCAGTATTTT. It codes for CASSFRDTQYF.